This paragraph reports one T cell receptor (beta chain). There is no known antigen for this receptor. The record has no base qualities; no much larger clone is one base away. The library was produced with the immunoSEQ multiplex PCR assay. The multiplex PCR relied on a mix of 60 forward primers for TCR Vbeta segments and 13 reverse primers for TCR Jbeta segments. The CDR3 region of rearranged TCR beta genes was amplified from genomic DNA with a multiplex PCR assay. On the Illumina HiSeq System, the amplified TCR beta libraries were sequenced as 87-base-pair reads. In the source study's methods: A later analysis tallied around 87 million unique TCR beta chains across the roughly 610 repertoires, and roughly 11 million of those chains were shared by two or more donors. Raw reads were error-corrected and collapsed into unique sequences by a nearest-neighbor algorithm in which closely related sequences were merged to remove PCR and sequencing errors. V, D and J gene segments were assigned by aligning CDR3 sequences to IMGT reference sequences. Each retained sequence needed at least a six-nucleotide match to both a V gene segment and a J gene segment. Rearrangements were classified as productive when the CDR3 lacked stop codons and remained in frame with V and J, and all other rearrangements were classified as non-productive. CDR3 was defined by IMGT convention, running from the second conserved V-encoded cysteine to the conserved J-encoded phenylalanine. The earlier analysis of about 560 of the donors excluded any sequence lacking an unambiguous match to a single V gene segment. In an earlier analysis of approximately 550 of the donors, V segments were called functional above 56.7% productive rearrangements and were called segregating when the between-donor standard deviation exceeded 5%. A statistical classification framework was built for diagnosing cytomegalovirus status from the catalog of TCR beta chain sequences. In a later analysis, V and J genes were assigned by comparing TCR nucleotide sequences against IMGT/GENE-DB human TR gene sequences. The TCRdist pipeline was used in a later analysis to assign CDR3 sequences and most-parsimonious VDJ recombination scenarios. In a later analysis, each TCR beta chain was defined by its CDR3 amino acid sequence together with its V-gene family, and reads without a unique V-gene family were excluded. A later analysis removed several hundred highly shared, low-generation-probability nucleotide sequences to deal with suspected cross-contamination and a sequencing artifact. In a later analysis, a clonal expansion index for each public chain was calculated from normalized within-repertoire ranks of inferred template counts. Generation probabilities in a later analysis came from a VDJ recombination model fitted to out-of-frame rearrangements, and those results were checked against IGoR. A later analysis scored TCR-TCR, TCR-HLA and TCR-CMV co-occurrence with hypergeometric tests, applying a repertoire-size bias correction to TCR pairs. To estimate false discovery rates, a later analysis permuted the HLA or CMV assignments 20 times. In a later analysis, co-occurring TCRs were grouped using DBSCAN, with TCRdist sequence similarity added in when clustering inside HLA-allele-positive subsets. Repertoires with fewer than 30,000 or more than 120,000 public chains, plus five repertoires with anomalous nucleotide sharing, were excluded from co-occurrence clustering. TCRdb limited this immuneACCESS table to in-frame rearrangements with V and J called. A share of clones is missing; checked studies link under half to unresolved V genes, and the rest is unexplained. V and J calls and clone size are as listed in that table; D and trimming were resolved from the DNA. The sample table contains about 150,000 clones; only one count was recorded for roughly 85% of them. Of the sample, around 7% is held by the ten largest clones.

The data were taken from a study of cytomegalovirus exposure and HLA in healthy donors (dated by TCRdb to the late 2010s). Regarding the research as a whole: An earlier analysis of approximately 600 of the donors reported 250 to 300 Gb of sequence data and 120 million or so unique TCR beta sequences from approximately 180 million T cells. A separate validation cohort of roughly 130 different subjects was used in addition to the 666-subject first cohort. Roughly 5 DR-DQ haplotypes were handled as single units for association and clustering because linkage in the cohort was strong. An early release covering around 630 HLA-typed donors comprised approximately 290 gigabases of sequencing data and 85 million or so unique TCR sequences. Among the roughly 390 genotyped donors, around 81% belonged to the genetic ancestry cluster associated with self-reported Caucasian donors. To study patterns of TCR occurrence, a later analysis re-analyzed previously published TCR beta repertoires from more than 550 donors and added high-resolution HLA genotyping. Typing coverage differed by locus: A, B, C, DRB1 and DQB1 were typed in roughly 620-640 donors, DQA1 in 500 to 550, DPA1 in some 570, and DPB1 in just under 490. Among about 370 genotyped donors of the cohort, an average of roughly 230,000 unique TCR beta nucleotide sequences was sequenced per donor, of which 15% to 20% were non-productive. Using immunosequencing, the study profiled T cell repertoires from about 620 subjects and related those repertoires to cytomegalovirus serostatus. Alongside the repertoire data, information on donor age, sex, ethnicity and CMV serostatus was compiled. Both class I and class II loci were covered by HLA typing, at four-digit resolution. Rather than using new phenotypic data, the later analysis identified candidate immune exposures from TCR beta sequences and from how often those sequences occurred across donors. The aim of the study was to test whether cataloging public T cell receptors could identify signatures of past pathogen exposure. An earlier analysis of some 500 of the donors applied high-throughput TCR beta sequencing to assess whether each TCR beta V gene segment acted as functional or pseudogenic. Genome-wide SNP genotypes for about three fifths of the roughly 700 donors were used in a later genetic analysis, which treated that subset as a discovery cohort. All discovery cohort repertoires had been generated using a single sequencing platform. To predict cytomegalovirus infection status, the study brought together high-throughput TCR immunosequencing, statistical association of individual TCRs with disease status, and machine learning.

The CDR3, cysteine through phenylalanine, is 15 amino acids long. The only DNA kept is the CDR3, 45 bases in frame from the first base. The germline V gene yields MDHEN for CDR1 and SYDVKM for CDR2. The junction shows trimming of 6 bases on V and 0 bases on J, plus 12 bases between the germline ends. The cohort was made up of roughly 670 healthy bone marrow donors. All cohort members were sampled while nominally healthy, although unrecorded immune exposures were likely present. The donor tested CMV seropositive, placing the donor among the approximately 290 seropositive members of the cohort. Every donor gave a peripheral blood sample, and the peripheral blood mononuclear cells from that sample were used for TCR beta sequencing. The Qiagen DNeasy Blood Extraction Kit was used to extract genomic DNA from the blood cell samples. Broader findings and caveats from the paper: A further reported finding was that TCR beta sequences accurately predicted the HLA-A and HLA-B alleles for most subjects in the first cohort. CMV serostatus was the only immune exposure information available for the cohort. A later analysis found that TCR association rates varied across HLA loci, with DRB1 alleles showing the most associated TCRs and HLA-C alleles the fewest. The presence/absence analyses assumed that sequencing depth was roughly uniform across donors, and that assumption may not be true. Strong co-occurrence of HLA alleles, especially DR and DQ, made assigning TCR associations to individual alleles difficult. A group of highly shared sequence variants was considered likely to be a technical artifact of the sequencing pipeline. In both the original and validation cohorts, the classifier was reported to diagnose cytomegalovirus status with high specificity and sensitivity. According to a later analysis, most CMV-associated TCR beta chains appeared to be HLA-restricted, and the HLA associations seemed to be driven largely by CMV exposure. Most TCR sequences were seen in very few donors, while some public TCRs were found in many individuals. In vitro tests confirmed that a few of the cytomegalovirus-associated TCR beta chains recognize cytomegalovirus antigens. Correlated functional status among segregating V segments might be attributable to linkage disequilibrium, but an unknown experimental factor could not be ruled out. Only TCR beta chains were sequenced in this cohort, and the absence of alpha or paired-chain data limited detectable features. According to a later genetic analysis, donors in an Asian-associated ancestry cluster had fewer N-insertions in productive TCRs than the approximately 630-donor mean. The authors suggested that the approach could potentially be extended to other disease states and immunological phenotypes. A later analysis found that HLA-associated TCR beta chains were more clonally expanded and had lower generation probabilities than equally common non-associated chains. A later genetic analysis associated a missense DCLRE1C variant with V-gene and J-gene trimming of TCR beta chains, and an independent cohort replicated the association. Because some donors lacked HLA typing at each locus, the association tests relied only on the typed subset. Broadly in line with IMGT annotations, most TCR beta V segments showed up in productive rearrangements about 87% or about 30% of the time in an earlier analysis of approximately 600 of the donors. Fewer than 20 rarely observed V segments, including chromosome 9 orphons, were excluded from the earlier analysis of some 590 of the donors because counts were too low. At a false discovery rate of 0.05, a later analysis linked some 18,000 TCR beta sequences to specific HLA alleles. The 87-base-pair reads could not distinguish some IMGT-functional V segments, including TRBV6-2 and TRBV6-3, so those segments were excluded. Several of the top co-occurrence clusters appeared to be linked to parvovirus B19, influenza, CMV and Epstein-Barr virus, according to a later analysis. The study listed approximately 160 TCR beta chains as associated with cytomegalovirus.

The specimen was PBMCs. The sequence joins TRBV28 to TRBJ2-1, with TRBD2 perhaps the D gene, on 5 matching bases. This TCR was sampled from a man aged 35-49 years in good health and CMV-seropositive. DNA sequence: TGTGCCAGCAGCCCGGACTTGAGCTCCTACAATGAGCAGTTCTTC. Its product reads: CASSPDLSSYNEQFF.